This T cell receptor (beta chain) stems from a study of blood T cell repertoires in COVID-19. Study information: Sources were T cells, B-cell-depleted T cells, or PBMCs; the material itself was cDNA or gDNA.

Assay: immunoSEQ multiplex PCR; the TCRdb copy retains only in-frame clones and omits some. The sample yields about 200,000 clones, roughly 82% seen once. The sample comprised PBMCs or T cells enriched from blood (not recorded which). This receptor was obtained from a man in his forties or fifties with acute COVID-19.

The CDR3 reads CASSSLATYTEAFF. The CDR3 DNA reads TGTGCCAGCAGTTCTCTTGCGACTTACACTGAAGCTTTCTTT. The chain has TRBV28 and TRBJ1-1; D is unresolved. This CDR3 comprises 14 residues. Germline V gene sequence: CDR1 MDHEN, CDR2 SYDVKM. Trimming took 4 bases from V and 3 from J, leaving 12 bases between them.